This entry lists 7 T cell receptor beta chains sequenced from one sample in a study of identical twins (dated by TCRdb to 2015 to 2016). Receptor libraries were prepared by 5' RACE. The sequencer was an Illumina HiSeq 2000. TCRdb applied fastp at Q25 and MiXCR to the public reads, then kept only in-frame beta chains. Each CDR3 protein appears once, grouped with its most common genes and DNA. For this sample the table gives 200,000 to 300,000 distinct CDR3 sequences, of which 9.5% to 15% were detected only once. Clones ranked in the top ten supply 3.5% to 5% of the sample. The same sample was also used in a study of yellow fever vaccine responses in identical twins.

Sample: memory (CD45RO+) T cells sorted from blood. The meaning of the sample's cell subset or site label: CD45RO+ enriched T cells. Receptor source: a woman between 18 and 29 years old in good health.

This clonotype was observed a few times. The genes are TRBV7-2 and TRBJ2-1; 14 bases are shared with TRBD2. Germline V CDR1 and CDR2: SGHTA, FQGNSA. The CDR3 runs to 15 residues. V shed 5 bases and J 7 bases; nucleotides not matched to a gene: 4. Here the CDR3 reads CASSRGTSGGNEQFF. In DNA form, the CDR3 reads TGTGCCAGCAGCCGAGGGACTAGCGGGGGTAATGAGCAGTTCTTC.

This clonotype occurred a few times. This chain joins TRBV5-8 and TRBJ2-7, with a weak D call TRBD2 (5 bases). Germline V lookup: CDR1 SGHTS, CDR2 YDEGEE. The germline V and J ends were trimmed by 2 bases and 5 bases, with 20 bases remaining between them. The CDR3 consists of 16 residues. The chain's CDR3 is CASSFRTGIRGHEQYF. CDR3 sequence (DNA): TGTGCCAGCAGCTTTAGAACCGGGATCCGCGGCCACGAGCAGTACTTC.

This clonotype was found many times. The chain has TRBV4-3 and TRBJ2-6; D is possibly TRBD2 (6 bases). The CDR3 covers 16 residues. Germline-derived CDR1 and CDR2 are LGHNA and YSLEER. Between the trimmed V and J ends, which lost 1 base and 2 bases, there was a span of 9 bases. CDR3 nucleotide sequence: TGCGCCAGCAGCCAAGGTGGGGGGACTGGGGCCAACGTCCTGACTTTC. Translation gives CASSQGGGTGANVLTF.

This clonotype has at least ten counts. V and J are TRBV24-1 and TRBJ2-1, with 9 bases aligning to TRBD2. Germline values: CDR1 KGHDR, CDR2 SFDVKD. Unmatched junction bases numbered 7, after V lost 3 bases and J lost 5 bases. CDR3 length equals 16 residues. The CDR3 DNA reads TGTGCCACCAGTGATGCTAGCGGGATGCGAGACAATGAGCAGTTCTTC. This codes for CATSDASGMRDNEQFF.

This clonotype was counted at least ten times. In nucleotides, the CDR3 is TGCGCCAGCAGCCAAGGGGAGGCCTCCTACAATGAGCAGTTCTTC. It yields the protein CASSQGEASYNEQFF. The genes are TRBV4-1 and TRBJ2-1; perhaps TRBD2 as D (6 bases). The CDR3 is 15 residues long. Germline-derived CDR1 and CDR2 are MGHRA and YSYEKL. V was pared by 1 base and J by 0 bases, with 7 bases between.

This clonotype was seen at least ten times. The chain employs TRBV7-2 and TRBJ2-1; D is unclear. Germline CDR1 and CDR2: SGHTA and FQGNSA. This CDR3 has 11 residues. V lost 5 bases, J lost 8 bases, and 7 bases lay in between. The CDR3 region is CASSPGHEQFF. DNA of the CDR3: TGTGCCAGCAGCCCGGGTCATGAGCAGTTCTTC.

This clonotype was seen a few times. CDR3 DNA: TGTGCCAGCAGGGGACAGGGGCCAGAAGCTTTCTTT. It specifies CASRGQGPEAFF. The V gene is TRBV25-1, the J gene TRBJ1-1, with 10 bases matching TRBD1. This CDR3 has 12 residues. CDR1 and CDR2 from the germline V gene are MGHDK and SYGVNS. Unmatched junction bases numbered 3, after V lost 6 bases and J lost 8 bases. Drawing the rest from reference TRBV25-1 and TRBJ1-1, the complete variable domain is EADIYQTPRYLVIGTGKKITLECSQTMGHDKMYWYQQDPGMELHLIHYSYGVNSTEKGDLSSESTVSRIRTEHFPLTLESARPSHTSQYLCASRGQGPEAFFGQGTRLTVV.